Listed here are 17 T cell receptor beta chains from one sample, sequenced in a study of T cell changes during pregnancy in multiple sclerosis. Sequencing used immunoSEQ multiplex PCR; TCRdb keeps in-frame clones, though not all of them. The top ten hold 1.4% to 1.5% of the sample, which has around 62,000 clones, approximately 90% seen once. The material sequenced was peripheral blood, taken in the third trimester of pregnancy. These receptors were collected from a female donor with multiple sclerosis, enrolled in a pregnancy study.

The V call is TRBV19, the J call TRBJ1-2; 10 bases align to TRBD1. The J segment lost 6 bases and the V segment lost 5 bases, leaving 9 bases of the junction unmatched. CDR3 length equals 15 residues. Germline CDR1 LNHDA, CDR2 SQIVND (reference sequence). The CDR3 here is CASSPQGGQGNGYTF. The CDR3 nucleotides read TGTGCCAGTAGTCCCCAGGGGGGACAGGGGAATGGCTACACCTTC.

This rearrangement joins TRBV14 to TRBJ2-1; 10 positions agree with TRBD2. This CDR3 has 16 amino acids. V shed 2 bases and J 10 bases; nucleotides not matched to a gene: 11. CDR1 is SGHDN and CDR2 is FVKESK in the germline V gene. As DNA, the CDR3 is TGTGCCAGCAGCCAAATGTTCCTAGCGGGAGTTGAGGAGCAGTTCTTC. Its protein product is CASSQMFLAGVEEQFF.

The J gene is TRBJ1-1, the V gene TRBV18, with D possibly being TRBD1 (5 bases). V lost 0 bases and J 8 bases, leaving 10 bases between the germline ends. The length of the CDR3 is 13 residues. The germline V gene has CDR1 KGHSH and CDR2 LQKENI. CDR3 in amino acids: CASSPPIREEAFF. The CDR3 DNA reads as TGTGCCAGCTCACCACCGATCAGGGAAGAAGCTTTCTTT.

This rearrangement joins TRBV12-5 to TRBJ2-2; 11 nucleotides align to TRBD1. After removal of 1 base from V and 3 bases from J, the junction contained 4 bases not matched to a gene. CDR3 size: 17 residues. The germline V gene has CDR1 LGHNT and CDR2 FRNRAP. The CDR3 here is CASGLGEGQGDTGELFF. The CDR3 nucleotides are TGTGCTAGTGGTTTGGGAGAGGGACAGGGGGACACCGGGGAGCTGTTTTTT.

V gene TRBV4-2 combines with J gene TRBJ2-6; a possible D gene is TRBD1 (5 bases). V was pared by 1 base and J by 0 bases, with 7 bases between. This CDR3 region has 16 residues. Germline lookup yields CDR1 LGHNA and CDR2 YNFKEQ. CDR3 loop: CASSQVQVSGANVLTF. The CDR3 region has the DNA TGTGCCAGCAGCCAAGTACAGGTCTCTGGGGCCAACGTCCTGACTTTC.

This clone appeared a few times. V usage is TRBV27 and J usage is TRBJ1-5, with 9 positions matching TRBD1. This CDR3 has 14 residues. Trimming at V came to 5 bases and at J to 7 bases, leaving 6 bases not matched to a gene. Per the germline V gene, CDR1 is MNHEY and CDR2 is SMNVEV (reference sequence). The DNA of the CDR3 is TGTGCCAGCAGTGGCCTACAGGGGGCACAGCCCCAGCATTTT. Translation gives CASSGLQGAQPQHF.

The chain is built from TRBV28 and TRBJ2-7, with D unresolved. Germline assignment: CDR1 MDHEN and CDR2 SYDVKM. Trimming pared 1 base from V and 7 bases from J, leaving 8 bases between. The CDR3 has 12 amino acids. CDR3 protein: CASSLLAVEQYF. CDR3 coding DNA: TGTGCCAGCAGTTTATTGGCAGTTGAGCAGTACTTC.

This sequence joins TRBV5-1 and TRBJ1-1; D not resolved. CDR1 is SGHRS, CDR2 YFSETQ, per germline. V was clipped by 1 base and J by 0 bases, with 4 bases between them. The length of the CDR3 is 13 residues. CDR3 loop: CASSLRVNTEAFF. CDR3 nucleotides: TGCGCCAGCAGCTTGCGAGTGAACACTGAAGCTTTCTTT.

V gene TRBV5-1 combines with J gene TRBJ2-3; D perhaps matches TRBD1 (7 bases). Trimming cost V 4 bases and J 2 bases, with 11 bases left between them. The CDR3 runs to 14 residues. Per germline, CDR1 SGHRS and CDR2 YFSETQ. For the CDR3, the DNA is TGCGCCAGCAGCGGCGGGACAGCCACAGATACGCAGTATTTT. Its translation is CASSGGTATDTQYF.

The chain couples TRBV10-2 to TRBJ1-1, with 10 bases fitting TRBD1. The V segment lost 9 bases and the J segment 7 bases; nucleotides outside the gene matches: 5. There are 12 residues in the CDR3. Germline CDR1 is WSHSY and CDR2 is SAAADI. Written as DNA, the CDR3 is TGCGCCAGTAAGACAGGGGGCATTGAAGCTTTCTTT. Amino acids: CASKTGGIEAFF.

This clone appeared a few times. The chain links TRBV5-4 to TRBJ1-2, with D tentatively TRBD1 (5 bases). There are 14 residues in the CDR3. The germline V gene encodes CDR1 SGHNT and CDR2 YYREEE (reference sequence). V lost 0 bases, J lost 6 bases, and 12 bases lay in between. The CDR3 DNA sequence: TGTGCCAGCAGCTTGGGTACAGGAAGGGATGGCTACACCTTC. This encodes CASSLGTGRDGYTF.

J is TRBJ2-4 and V is TRBV11-2, with D possibly matching TRBD2 (6 bases). This CDR3 region has 15 residues. Germline assignment: CDR1 SGHAT and CDR2 FQNNGV. Trimming shortened V by 1 base and J by 10 bases, and 17 bases separated the two germline ends. The DNA for the CDR3 is TGTGCCAGCAGCTTAGTTGGGACTCAGCTAAAAATTCAGTACTTC. It translates to CASSLVGTQLKIQYF.

Only a few counts were recorded for this clone. The CDR3 region has the DNA TGTGCCAGCAGCCCTCCCACAGTCCCGAACACTGAAGCTTTCTTT. The encoded protein is CASSPPTVPNTEAFF. This chain connects TRBV7-9 to TRBJ1-1, with unresolved D. The ends were cut back, 5 bases at V and 1 base at J, with 14 bases in the middle. Looked up from germline, CDR1 is SEHNR and CDR2 is FQNEAQ (reference sequence). The CDR3 consists of 15 residues.

This CDR3 reads CASSLGQAAGNTIYF. In nucleotides, the CDR3 is TGTGCCAGCTCATTAGGACAGGCAGCTGGAAACACCATATATTTT. The rearrangement links TRBV18 to TRBJ1-3; 7 bases map to TRBD1. This CDR3 comprises 15 residues. Unmatched junction bases numbered 6, after V lost 5 bases and J lost 2 bases. Germline V gene lookup returns CDR1 KGHSH and CDR2 LQKENI.

This sequence joins TRBV7-9 and TRBJ2-1; D perhaps matches TRBD1 (5 bases). Trimming removed 3 bases at V and 5 bases at J, with 17 bases between. This CDR3 has 16 amino acids. Germline assignment: CDR1 SEHNR and CDR2 FQNEAQ (reference sequence). This chain's CDR3 is CASSLARQGTDNEQFF. As DNA, the CDR3 is TGTGCCAGCAGCTTGGCCAGGCAGGGTACGGACAATGAGCAGTTCTTC.

This chain connects TRBV19 to TRBJ2-7, with D maybe TRBD2 (5 bases). The length of the CDR3 is 13 residues. The V end was cut by 3 bases, the J end by 3 bases, with 9 bases between. The germline gives CDR1 LNHDA, CDR2 SQIVND (reference sequence). CDR3 loop: CASSMGEGYEQYF. The CDR3 DNA sequence: TGTGCCAGTAGTATGGGAGAGGGCTACGAGCAGTACTTC.

This chain links TRBV5-4 with TRBJ2-2, with a tentative D call TRBD2 (7 bases). The CDR3 totals 16 residues. CDR1 is SGHNT, CDR2 YYREEE, per germline (reference sequence). V lost 4 bases to trimming and J lost 5 bases, with 18 bases between them. In DNA form, the CDR3 reads TGTGCCAGCAGCGTAGGGACACGCGGGGGTACCGGGGAGCTGTTTTTT. This sequence encodes CASSVGTRGGTGELFF.